The rows below give T cell receptor beta chains drawn from one sample of a study of graft-versus-host responses after intestinal transplantation. Assay used: immunoSEQ multiplex PCR; TCRdb lists only in-frame clones, some missing. This sample has about 100,000 clones; about 93% occur once, and the top ten carry 15% to 20%. The sequenced sample was PBMCs, obtained about 450 days after intestinal transplant. These receptors came from a human patient who received an intestinal transplant, so some T cells may come from the graft donor. The CDR3 runs from the conserved cysteine through the conserved F or W. Each record gives: D gene, V gene, J gene, clone size, CDR3 DNA, CDR3 protein. D genes are given only for firm matches. Some rows mark clone size as missing; the rest say once, few, many or name a class of expanded clone.

d_call: TRBD1
v_call: TRBV5-4
j_call: TRBJ1-5
clone_size: -
cdr3_nt: TGTGCCAGCAGCCAGCGTAGCAGGGGGTGCCCCCAGCCCCAGCATTTT
cdr3_aa: CASSQRSRGCPQPQHF

d_call: TRBD1
v_call: TRBV5-4
j_call: TRBJ1-2
clone_size: -
cdr3_nt: TGTGCCAGCAGTACCCGACAGGGCTTTTGGTATGGCTACACCTTC
cdr3_aa: CASSTRQGFWYGYTF

d_call: TRBD1
v_call: TRBV7-8
j_call: TRBJ1-2
clone_size: -
cdr3_nt: TGTGCCAGCAGCACTAGGGGACAGGCTACCTATGGCTACACCTTC
cdr3_aa: CASSTRGQATYGYTF

d_call: TRBD2
v_call: TRBV4-2
j_call: TRBJ2-7
clone_size: -
cdr3_nt: TGTGCCAGCAGCCAAGATATGGGGGGGGGCTCCTACGAGCAGTACTTC
cdr3_aa: CASSQDMGGGSYEQYF

d_call: -
v_call: TRBV7-8
j_call: TRBJ2-2
clone_size: -
cdr3_nt: TGTGCCAGCAGCTTGGGGGGGCGGAACACCGGGGAGCTGTTTTTT
cdr3_aa: CASSLGGRNTGELFF

d_call: -
v_call: TRBV7-3
j_call: TRBJ1-3
clone_size: -
cdr3_nt: TGTGCCAGCAGCCTAGCCAACGGAGCTGGAAACACCATATATTTT
cdr3_aa: CASSLANGAGNTIYF

d_call: -
v_call: TRBV20-1
j_call: TRBJ1-1
clone_size: -
cdr3_nt: TGCAGTGCTAGAGTGGCCACTGAAGCTTTCTTT
cdr3_aa: CSARVATEAFF

d_call: -
v_call: TRBV7-2
j_call: TRBJ2-3
clone_size: -
cdr3_nt: TGTGCCAGCAGCTTAGGGGGATGGTCGCAGTATTTT
cdr3_aa: CASSLGGWSQYF

d_call: -
v_call: TRBV11-3
j_call: TRBJ2-5
clone_size: -
cdr3_nt: TGTGCCAGCAGCTCCCGGCTCTCGGAGACCCAGTACTTC
cdr3_aa: CASSSRLSETQYF

d_call: -
v_call: TRBV5-4
j_call: TRBJ2-3
clone_size: -
cdr3_nt: TGTGCCAGCAGCCGCCCAGGGTCGGGCACAGATACGCAGTATTTT
cdr3_aa: CASSRPGSGTDTQYF

d_call: TRBD1
v_call: TRBV6-5
j_call: TRBJ1-5
clone_size: once
cdr3_nt: TGTGCCAGCAGTTACTCGCAGGGGGCGCGGCAGCCCCAGCATTTT
cdr3_aa: CASSYSQGARQPQHF

d_call: -
v_call: TRBV6-1
j_call: TRBJ1-5
clone_size: -
cdr3_nt: TGTGCCAGCAGTGAAGGTGTGTATCAGCCCCAGCATTTT
cdr3_aa: CASSEGVYQPQHF

d_call: -
v_call: TRBV7-6
j_call: TRBJ2-5
clone_size: -
cdr3_nt: TGTGCCAGCAGCTTAAGCAGGCAAGAGACCCAGTACTTC
cdr3_aa: CASSLSRQETQYF

d_call: -
v_call: TRBV9
j_call: TRBJ1-2
clone_size: -
cdr3_nt: TGTGCCAGCAGCGGTGGCGACCCAACCTTTAATGGCTACACCTTC
cdr3_aa: CASSGGDPTFNGYTF

d_call: TRBD1
v_call: TRBV27
j_call: TRBJ1-1
clone_size: -
cdr3_nt: TGTGCCAGCAGTCCGTCAAGACAGGGGGTGACTGAAGCTTTCTTT
cdr3_aa: CASSPSRQGVTEAFF

d_call: -
v_call: TRBV7-6
j_call: TRBJ1-2
clone_size: few
cdr3_nt: TGTGCCAGCAGCCGAGACGGAAACTATGGCTACACCTTC
cdr3_aa: CASSRDGNYGYTF

d_call: -
v_call: TRBV7-8
j_call: TRBJ2-5
clone_size: -
cdr3_nt: TGTGCCAGCAGTAGGACAGAGAAAGAGACCCAGTACTTC
cdr3_aa: CASSRTEKETQYF

d_call: TRBD1
v_call: TRBV18
j_call: TRBJ1-2
clone_size: -
cdr3_nt: TGTGCCAGCTCACCCGGGACAGGGGAATTAATCAGTGGCTACACCTTC
cdr3_aa: CASSPGTGELISGYTF

d_call: -
v_call: TRBV5-1
j_call: TRBJ2-3
clone_size: few
cdr3_nt: TGCGCCAGCAGCTTCAACCTGGGGACCGAGGGGTATTTT
cdr3_aa: CASSFNLGTEGYF

d_call: -
v_call: TRBV10-1
j_call: TRBJ1-1
clone_size: -
cdr3_nt: TGCGCCAGCAGTGAAGGGACTGCGAACACTGAAGCTTTCTTT
cdr3_aa: CASSEGTANTEAFF

d_call: -
v_call: TRBV13
j_call: TRBJ2-1
clone_size: -
cdr3_nt: TGTGCCAGCAGCTTAGCAGGTTTTGGGGGCGGCAATGAGCAGTTCTTC
cdr3_aa: CASSLAGFGGGNEQFF

d_call: -
v_call: TRBV2
j_call: TRBJ1-4
clone_size: few
cdr3_nt: TGTGCCAGCAGTGAAGCGACGGGTGTGGGTGGTGAAAAACTGTTTTTT
cdr3_aa: CASSEATGVGGEKLFF

d_call: TRBD1
v_call: TRBV5-4
j_call: TRBJ1-2
clone_size: -
cdr3_nt: TGTGCCAGCAGCCCCGACAGGGGGGATGGCTACACCTTC
cdr3_aa: CASSPDRGDGYTF

d_call: -
v_call: TRBV19
j_call: TRBJ2-2
clone_size: -
cdr3_nt: TGTGCCAGTAGTATAGGGCTTAGGGGCACCGGGGAGCTGTTTTTT
cdr3_aa: CASSIGLRGTGELFF

d_call: -
v_call: TRBV29-1
j_call: TRBJ2-7
clone_size: -
cdr3_nt: TGCAGCGTTGTGGCAGGGTCCGACTACGAGCAGTACTTC
cdr3_aa: CSVVAGSDYEQYF

d_call: -
v_call: TRBV9
j_call: TRBJ2-5
clone_size: -
cdr3_nt: TGTGCCAGCAACCGTGGGGGCGGGGGCCACCAAGAGACCCAGTACTTC
cdr3_aa: CASNRGGGGHQETQYF

d_call: TRBD1
v_call: TRBV6-5
j_call: TRBJ1-2
clone_size: -
cdr3_nt: TGTGCCAGCAGTTACGACAGGGAGGGCTACACCTTC
cdr3_aa: CASSYDREGYTF

d_call: TRBD1
v_call: TRBV6-5
j_call: TRBJ2-1
clone_size: -
cdr3_nt: TGTGCCAGCAGTTACTCGACAGGGGGCTACAATGAGCAGTTCTTC
cdr3_aa: CASSYSTGGYNEQFF

d_call: -
v_call: TRBV6-1
j_call: TRBJ1-1
clone_size: -
cdr3_nt: TGTGCCAGCAGTTGGGAAACGGTGAACACTGAAGCTTTCTTT
cdr3_aa: CASSWETVNTEAFF

d_call: -
v_call: TRBV2
j_call: TRBJ2-5
clone_size: -
cdr3_nt: TGTGCCAGCAAACACCAAGAGACCCAGTACTTC
cdr3_aa: CASKHQETQYF

d_call: -
v_call: TRBV19
j_call: TRBJ1-2
clone_size: -
cdr3_nt: TGTGCCAGTAGTATGTCAGGGCATGGCTACACCTTC
cdr3_aa: CASSMSGHGYTF

d_call: -
v_call: TRBV7-8
j_call: TRBJ2-1
clone_size: -
cdr3_nt: TGTGCCAGCAGCTTAGTGGGGGTCAATGAGCAGTTCTTC
cdr3_aa: CASSLVGVNEQFF

d_call: -
v_call: TRBV6-1
j_call: TRBJ2-7
clone_size: -
cdr3_nt: TGTGCCAGCAGTGAAAACGACAGACTCTACGAGCAGTACTTC
cdr3_aa: CASSENDRLYEQYF

d_call: -
v_call: TRBV5-1
j_call: TRBJ1-1
clone_size: -
cdr3_nt: TGCGCCAGCAGCCACGGGGCCGGGAACACTGAAGCTTTCTTT
cdr3_aa: CASSHGAGNTEAFF

d_call: -
v_call: TRBV10-3
j_call: TRBJ1-1
clone_size: -
cdr3_nt: TGTGCCATCAGTGGGGGGGGGACTGAAGCTTTCTTT
cdr3_aa: CAISGGGTEAFF

d_call: -
v_call: TRBV6-5
j_call: TRBJ2-6
clone_size: -
cdr3_nt: TGTGCCAGCAGCCCAGGGTTCTCTGGGGCCAACGTCCTGACTTTC
cdr3_aa: CASSPGFSGANVLTF

d_call: -
v_call: TRBV5-1
j_call: TRBJ2-5
clone_size: -
cdr3_nt: TGCGCCAGCAGCTTGGCCGGAGCCCCCGGGGAGACCCAGTACTTC
cdr3_aa: CASSLAGAPGETQYF

d_call: -
v_call: TRBV25-1
j_call: TRBJ2-1
clone_size: -
cdr3_nt: TGTGCCAGCAGTCCGGCGACCTACAATGAGCAGTTCTTC
cdr3_aa: CASSPATYNEQFF

d_call: -
v_call: TRBV9
j_call: TRBJ2-3
clone_size: -
cdr3_nt: TGTGCCAGCAGCGTAGTGGGACTTCGCACAGATACGCAGTATTTT
cdr3_aa: CASSVVGLRTDTQYF

d_call: -
v_call: TRBV11-2
j_call: TRBJ2-7
clone_size: -
cdr3_nt: TGTGCCAGCAGCTTAGGGGAAGGGGAGCAGTACTTC
cdr3_aa: CASSLGEGEQYF

d_call: -
v_call: TRBV6-6
j_call: TRBJ1-2
clone_size: -
cdr3_nt: TGTGCCAGCGGCGATGGGGGCTACACCTTC
cdr3_aa: CASGDGGYTF

d_call: -
v_call: TRBV19
j_call: TRBJ1-1
clone_size: -
cdr3_nt: TGTGCCAGTATGGATCCCGCCCCGGACAGTCCTCGGTGGACTGAAGCTTTCTTT
cdr3_aa: CASMDPAPDSPRWTEAFF

d_call: -
v_call: TRBV7-3
j_call: TRBJ1-6
clone_size: -
cdr3_nt: TGTGCCAGCAGCTTAGTGGCAGCGCGCCGCTCCTATAATTCACCCCTCCACTTT
cdr3_aa: CASSLVAARRSYNSPLHF

d_call: TRBD2
v_call: TRBV11-2
j_call: TRBJ2-1
clone_size: few
cdr3_nt: TGTGCCAGCAGCCCGTGGACTAGCGGGGGGAACAATGAGCAGTTCTTC
cdr3_aa: CASSPWTSGGNNEQFF

d_call: -
v_call: TRBV11-2
j_call: TRBJ1-2
clone_size: -
cdr3_nt: TGTGCCAGCAGCTTAGATGTGGGTAACGGCTACACCTTC
cdr3_aa: CASSLDVGNGYTF

d_call: -
v_call: TRBV5-1
j_call: TRBJ1-1
clone_size: -
cdr3_nt: TGCGCCAGCAGCTTGGTGCCGGAAAAGATCACTGAAGCTTTCTTT
cdr3_aa: CASSLVPEKITEAFF

d_call: TRBD1
v_call: TRBV6-1
j_call: TRBJ1-5
clone_size: -
cdr3_nt: TGTGGGACAGGACAGGGGGTTTATAGCAATCAGCCCCAGCATTTT
cdr3_aa: CGTGQGVYSNQPQHF

d_call: TRBD1
v_call: TRBV10-1
j_call: TRBJ2-7
clone_size: -
cdr3_nt: TGCGCCAGCAGCCACGACAGGGGCGAGCAGTACTTC
cdr3_aa: CASSHDRGEQYF

d_call: -
v_call: TRBV29-1
j_call: TRBJ2-3
clone_size: -
cdr3_nt: TGCAGCGTTGATGAGGGTTTCACAGATACGCAGTATTTT
cdr3_aa: CSVDEGFTDTQYF

d_call: TRBD2
v_call: TRBV9
j_call: TRBJ2-3
clone_size: -
cdr3_nt: TGTGCCAGCAGCGTTAGCGGGGGAGGTACAGATACGCAGTATTTT
cdr3_aa: CASSVSGGGTDTQYF

d_call: -
v_call: TRBV15
j_call: TRBJ2-7
clone_size: few
cdr3_nt: TGTGCCACCGCGGCAGCAGGGGAGGCCTACGAGCAGTACTTC
cdr3_aa: CATAAAGEAYEQYF

d_call: TRBD1
v_call: TRBV18
j_call: TRBJ2-1
clone_size: -
cdr3_nt: TGTGCCAGCTCACCAGACAGGGTAGCCTACAATGAGCAGTTCTTC
cdr3_aa: CASSPDRVAYNEQFF

d_call: TRBD1
v_call: TRBV7-9
j_call: TRBJ2-2
clone_size: -
cdr3_nt: TGTGCCAGCAGCCCCGGGACAGACACCGGGGAGCTGTTTTTT
cdr3_aa: CASSPGTDTGELFF